These 13 T cell receptor beta chains came from one sample sequenced in a study of blood T cell repertoires in COVID-19. Data came from immunoSEQ multiplex PCR; TCRdb stores just in-frame clones and leaves some out. The repertoire holds tens of thousands of clones, with roughly 84% as singletons. Specimen: peripheral blood. The source is a woman of 80 years or more with active or convalescent COVID-19.

The J gene is TRBJ1-5, the V gene TRBV15; D perhaps matches TRBD1 (5 bases). V lost 4 bases to trimming and J lost 3 bases, with 16 bases between them. In germline, CDR1 is LNHNV, CDR2 YYDKDF (reference sequence). This CDR3 region has 16 residues. CDR3 protein: CATSNRRTGFNQPQHF. The CDR3 nucleotides read TGTGCCACCAGCAACCGTAGAACAGGTTTCAATCAGCCCCAGCATTTT.

The gene calls are TRBV27 and TRBJ2-7; D unclear. V shed 10 bases and J shed 2 bases, with 9 bases lying between them. Germline CDR1 and CDR2: MNHEY and SMNVEV (reference sequence). The CDR3 is made up of 11 amino acids. CDR3 nucleotides: TGTGCCACCGTTATAACCTACGAGCAGTACTTC. Protein sequence: CATVITYEQYF.

This clone is a singleton in its sample. This sequence joins TRBV6-2 or TRBV6-3 and TRBJ1-5; D gene ambiguous. Germline V lookup: CDR1 MNHEY, CDR2 SVGEGT. V was cut by 4 bases and J by 7 bases, with 14 bases left in between. This CDR3 has 14 residues. CDR3 protein: CASSWWGSGQPQHF. As DNA, the CDR3 is TGTGCCAGCAGTTGGTGGGGAAGCGGGCAGCCCCAGCATTTT.

The rearrangement links TRBV5-1 to TRBJ2-1; 8 bases line up with TRBD2. With V trimmed by 2 bases and J by 5 bases, 6 bases remained unmatched. CDR1 is SGHRS and CDR2 is YFSETQ in the germline V gene. This CDR3 is built from 15 residues. Written as DNA, the CDR3 is TGCGCCAGCAGCTTTCCGGGACTAGGGAACAATGAGCAGTTCTTC. Translated: CASSFPGLGNNEQFF.

The chain employs TRBV7-2 and TRBJ2-2; D may be TRBD1 (5 bases). This CDR3 is 16 amino acids long. Germline V gives CDR1 SGHTA, CDR2 FQGNSA. Trimming took off 2 bases at V and 3 bases at J, with 13 bases between the two ends. This chain's CDR3 is CASSLRAGKDTGELFF. The CDR3 DNA follows: TGTGCCAGCAGCTTAAGGGCAGGGAAGGACACCGGGGAGCTGTTTTTT. Full variable domain (missing parts from reference TRBV7-2 and TRBJ2-2): GAGVSQSPSNKVTEKGKDVELRCDPISGHTALYWYRQSLGQGLEFLIYFQGNSAPDKSGLPSDRFSAERTGGSVSTLTIQRTQQEDSAVYLCASSLRAGKDTGELFFGEGSRLTVL.

This clone was seen just once. The chain joins TRBV7-7 to TRBJ2-2; D gene ambiguous. Trimming left V 2 bases short and J 4 bases short, with 5 bases between. The germline gives CDR1 SSHAT, CDR2 FNYEAQ (reference sequence). This CDR3 contains 13 residues. The CDR3 reads CASSLTGTGELFF. DNA for the CDR3: TGTGCCAGCAGCTTAACGGGCACCGGGGAGCTGTTTTTT.

The chain is built from TRBV19 and TRBJ1-6, with a weak D call TRBD1 (6 bases). Germline-derived CDR1 and CDR2 are LNHDA and SQIVND (reference sequence). The CDR3 length is 15 residues. The ends were cut back, 8 bases at V and 7 bases at J, with 18 bases in the middle. Here the CDR3 DNA reads TGTGCCAGTCAGTCGTCAGGGGTCTCAAATTCACCCCTCCACTTT. This sequence encodes CASQSSGVSNSPLHF. The variable domain in full, with the rest retrieved from reference TRBV19 and TRBJ1-6, is DGGITQSPKYLFRKEGQNVTLSCEQNLNHDAMYWYRQDPGQGLRLIYYSQIVNDFQKGDIAEGYSVSREKKESFPLTVTSAQKNPTAFYLCASQSSGVSNSPLHFGNGTRLTVT.

This chain uses TRBV28 with TRBJ1-1; D not resolved. Germline CDR1 reads MDHEN; CDR2 reads SYDVKM. The CDR3 totals 13 residues. The V gene lost 1 base and the J gene lost 5 bases, with 8 bases spanning the gap. CDR3: CASSLFLKTEAFF. CDR3 nucleotides: TGTGCCAGCAGTTTATTTTTAAAAACTGAAGCTTTCTTT. The full variable domain, with the rest looked up from reference TRBV28 and TRBJ1-1, is DVKVTQSSRYLVKRTGEKVFLECVQDMDHENMFWYRQDPGLGLRLIYFSYDVKMKEKGDIPEGYSVSREKKERFSLILESASTNQTSMYLCASSLFLKTEAFFGQGTRLTVV.

The CDR3 DNA reads TGTGCCAGCAGTTATACTCGATTTCCAACTAACACTGAAGCTTTCTTT. Translated: CASSYTRFPTNTEAFF. The V gene is TRBV6-2 or TRBV6-3, the J gene TRBJ1-1; no clear D. The CDR3 is 16 residues long. Germline assignment: CDR1 MNHEY and CDR2 SVGEGT. Deletions cut 3 bases from V and 2 bases from J, with 16 bases between.

In DNA, the CDR3 is TGTGCCAGCACTGGGGAGTCCTATAATTCACCCCTCCACTTT. Translating it yields CASTGESYNSPLHF. The chain uses TRBV2 and TRBJ1-6; no firm D call. V lost 7 bases and J 1 base, leaving 8 bases between the germline ends. Germline V gene lookup returns CDR1 SNHLY and CDR2 FYNNEI. This CDR3 is built from 14 residues.

The genes are TRBV15 and TRBJ2-7, with TRBD1 matching 9 bases. The CDR3 contains 15 residues. Germline-derived CDR1 and CDR2 are LNHNV and YYDKDF (reference sequence). Trimming took 0 bases from V and 2 from J; bases not matched to a gene: 2. This chain's CDR3 is CATSRDGTGTYEQYF. The CDR3 region has the DNA TGTGCCACCAGCAGAGACGGGACAGGGACCTACGAGCAGTACTTC.

The chain couples TRBV2 to TRBJ2-3; D remains ambiguous. Trimming removed 1 base from V and 6 bases from J, with 8 bases in between. Looked up from germline, CDR1 is SNHLY and CDR2 is FYNNEI. The CDR3 runs 13 residues. Here the CDR3 reads CASSEGVPDTQYF. CDR3 bases: TGTGCCAGCAGTGAAGGAGTGCCGGATACGCAGTATTTT.

The rearrangement links TRBV19 to TRBJ1-2; D possibly corresponds to TRBD1 (6 bases). Trimming shortened V by 3 bases and J by 5 bases, and 16 bases separated the two germline ends. From germline, CDR1 is LNHDA and CDR2 SQIVND (reference sequence). This CDR3 has 15 amino acids. The CDR3 DNA follows: TGTGCCAGTAGTATTGGAGTACAGGGATATTATGGCTACACCTTC. It translates to CASSIGVQGYYGYTF.